These 31 T cell receptor beta chains share one sample of origin, sequenced in a study of blood T cell repertoires in COVID-19. Sequenced by immunoSEQ multiplex PCR; TCRdb stores in-frame clones only, minus some. Here the sample spans approximately 290,000 clones, 80% to 85% being singletons. The sequenced sample consisted of peripheral blood. Every receptor here comes from a person in their 70s with COVID-19, enrolled during active disease.

The V call is TRBV24-1, the J call TRBJ1-5, with D unresolved. V was shortened by 5 bases and J by 3 bases, with 10 bases between the two germline ends. Germline V lookup: CDR1 KGHDR, CDR2 SFDVKD. The CDR3 has 14 amino acids. CDR3 amino acids: CATSAGTANQPQHF. DNA for the CDR3: TGTGCCACCAGTGCAGGAACAGCCAATCAGCCCCAGCATTTT.

The chain links TRBV21-1 to TRBJ1-3. TRBV21-1 represents a pseudogene. This CDR3 comprises 15 residues. CDR3 amino acids: CASSKGAPAGNTIYF. Here the CDR3 DNA reads TGTGCCAGCAGCAAGGGAGCCCCTGCTGGAAACACCATATATTTT.

The chain links TRBV9 to TRBJ1-1; D gene unclear. Trimming shortened V by 0 bases and J by 1 base, and 7 bases separated the two germline ends. The CDR3 loop spans 14 amino acids. Germline V gene sequence: CDR1 SGDLS, CDR2 YYNGEE. The CDR3 sequence: CASSVASWNTEAFF. CDR3 nucleotide sequence: TGTGCCAGCAGCGTAGCTAGTTGGAACACTGAAGCTTTCTTT.

The chain combines TRBV7-9 with TRBJ1-2; no definite D call. The CDR3 sequence is 13 residues long. Germline-derived CDR1 and CDR2 are SEHNR and FQNEAQ (reference sequence). Trimming removed 5 bases at V and 2 bases at J, with 9 bases between. The CDR3 loop is CASSRHLNYGYTF. For the CDR3, the DNA is TGTGCCAGCAGCCGACATTTAAACTATGGCTACACCTTC.

The chain recombines TRBV29-1 with TRBJ1-4; D ambiguous. V lost 6 bases to trimming and J lost 0 bases, with 5 bases between them. Germline loops: CDR1 SQVTM, CDR2 ANQGSEA. The CDR3 is 12 residues long. The CDR3 DNA follows: TGCAGCGTCGGGGCAACTAATGAAAAACTGTTTTTT. Its translation is CSVGATNEKLFF.

The chain couples TRBV5-1 to TRBJ2-1, with a weak D call TRBD1 (6 bases). The germline gives CDR1 SGHRS, CDR2 YFSETQ. There are 18 residues in the CDR3. Trimming removed 4 bases at V and 6 bases at J, with 26 bases between. CDR3 coding DNA: TGCGCCAGCAGCACCACCCGGGACACCCTTTCTGGTCCCAATGAGCAGTTCTTC. Amino acid sequence: CASSTTRDTLSGPNEQFF.

V usage is TRBV6-5 and J usage is TRBJ1-3; no firm D call. V lost 7 bases and J 2 bases, leaving 12 bases between the germline ends. The CDR3 is made up of 14 amino acids. Germline lookup yields CDR1 MNHEY and CDR2 SVGAGI. In DNA form, the CDR3 reads TGTGCCAGCACCTCGGGCGGGGCTGGAAACACCATATATTTT. This sequence encodes CASTSGGAGNTIYF.

The chain carries TRBV20-1 and TRBJ2-5; 8 bases agree with TRBD2. The junction had 14 bases not matched to a gene; V was cut back by 3 bases and J by 5 bases. The CDR3 loop spans 16 amino acids. CDR1 and CDR2 from the germline V gene are DFQATT and SNEGSKA (reference sequence). CDR3 in DNA: TGCAGTGCTAGTGTCGCTTCTAGCGGGTTGAGGGAGACCCAGTACTTC. Amino acids: CSASVASSGLRETQYF.

The chain employs TRBV28 and TRBJ2-5; possible D gene TRBD1, 6 bases. Germline assignment: CDR1 MDHEN and CDR2 SYDVKM. The CDR3 totals 15 residues. V was clipped by 4 bases and J by 5 bases, with 17 bases between them. The CDR3 sequence is CASSSVDGTRETQYF. DNA of the CDR3: TGTGCCAGCAGTTCTGTGGACGGGACAAGGGAGACCCAGTACTTC.

CDR3 bases: TGCGCCAGCAGCTTGGAGACAGGGTCCGTTGAAGCTTTCTTT. Translation: CASSLETGSVEAFF. The chain combines TRBV5-1 with TRBJ1-1; TRBD1 matches at 7 bases. Germline V gene data show CDR1 as SGHRS and CDR2 as YFSETQ. The junction had 6 bases not matched to a gene; V was cut back by 0 bases and J by 7 bases. This CDR3 is built from 14 residues.

In this sample, this clone turned up once. The chain carries TRBV7-9 and TRBJ2-1; 11 bases map to TRBD2. Germline V gene data show CDR1 as SEHNR and CDR2 as FQNEAQ (reference sequence). This CDR3 comprises 16 residues. Unmatched junction bases numbered 10, after V lost 5 bases and J lost 7 bases. In DNA form, the CDR3 reads TGTGCCAGCAGCAGGAGGGTAGCGGGAGGGGTAAATGAGCAGTTCTTC. It is translated as CASSRRVAGGVNEQFF.

The chain recombines TRBV6-5 with TRBJ1-4; tentatively, D is TRBD1 (6 bases). CDR1 is MNHEY and CDR2 is SVGAGI in the germline V gene. CDR3 length: 12 amino acids. Trimming removed 11 bases at V and 7 bases at J, with 14 bases between. The CDR3 sequence is CAVQGSGEKLFF. The CDR3 DNA reads TGTGCCGTTCAGGGGAGCGGTGAAAAACTGTTTTTT.

The chain has TRBV4-3 and TRBJ1-6; a possible D gene is TRBD1 (5 bases). Trimming removed 0 bases from V and 8 bases from J, with 11 bases in between. The CDR3 runs to 15 residues. Germline V CDR1 and CDR2: LGHNA, YSLEER. CDR3 nucleotides: TGCGCCAGCAGCCAAGAAGCGGGGGTGGATTCACCCCTCCACTTT. Protein: CASSQEAGVDSPLHF.

The J gene is TRBJ2-7, the V gene TRBV11-2, with D maybe TRBD1 (5 bases). The V gene's germline CDR1 is SGHAT and CDR2 FQNNGV. The CDR3 extends over 12 amino acids. V lost 4 bases, J lost 6 bases, and 10 bases lay in between. This CDR3 is CASSSPTAEQYF. The DNA for the CDR3 is TGTGCCAGCAGCTCCCCGACAGCCGAGCAGTACTTC. The entire variable domain, with the rest obtained from reference TRBV11-2 and TRBJ2-7, is as follows: EAGVAQSPRYKIIEKRQSVAFWCNPISGHATLYWYQQILGQGPKLLIQFQNNGVVDDSQLPKDRFSAERLKGVDSTLKIQPAKLEDSAVYLCASSSPTAEQYFGPGTRLTVT.

This chain connects TRBV11-3 to TRBJ1-1; no firm D call. CDR3 length: 14 amino acids. CDR1 is SGHNT and CDR2 is YENEEA in the germline V gene. With 5 bases removed from V and 6 bases from J, the gap between germline ends came to 16 bases. The CDR3: CASSLGRPGAEAFF. CDR3 coding DNA: TGTGCCAGCAGCCTCGGACGACCCGGGGCTGAAGCTTTCTTT. The variable domain in full, completed from reference TRBV11-3 and TRBJ1-1, reads EAGVVQSPRYKIIEKKQPVAFWCNPISGHNTLYWYLQNLGQGPELLIRYENEEAVDDSQLPKDRFSAERLKGVDSTLKIQPAELGDSAVYLCASSLGRPGAEAFFGQGTRLTVV.

The table lists this clone with a few counts. This chain uses TRBV5-8 with TRBJ2-5, with TRBD1 identical over 8 bases. Per germline, CDR1 SGHTS and CDR2 YDEGEE. This CDR3 region has 15 residues. V lost 4 bases, J lost 7 bases, and 12 bases stayed unmatched. The CDR3 sequence is CASSPFSGQVGTQYF. The CDR3 bases are TGTGCCAGCAGCCCTTTTTCGGGACAGGTGGGGACCCAGTACTTC.

This clone has a single count. V and J are TRBV11-1 and TRBJ2-7; D is unresolved. V dropped 0 bases and J dropped 4 bases, with 7 bases sitting between them. This CDR3 contains 13 residues. CDR1 is SGHAT, CDR2 FQDESV, per germline (reference sequence). The CDR3 nucleotides are TGTGCCAGCAGCTTAGCGTCAAATTACGAGCAGTACTTC. Its protein product is CASSLASNYEQYF.

The chain recombines TRBV4-1 with TRBJ2-7, with 11 positions matching TRBD2. The CDR3 runs 15 residues. V lost 2 bases to trimming and J lost 5 bases; unmatched junction nucleotides: 5. The germline V gene has CDR1 MGHRA and CDR2 YSYEKL. CDR3 sequence: CASSQTTSGRNEQYF. The CDR3 region has the DNA TGCGCCAGCAGCCAAACCACTAGCGGGAGAAACGAGCAGTACTTC.

The V and J genes are TRBV28 and TRBJ2-3; 11 bases align to TRBD2. CDR3 length equals 17 residues. V lost 5 bases to trimming and J lost 2 bases; unmatched junction nucleotides: 9. From germline, CDR1 is MDHEN and CDR2 SYDVKM. In DNA form, the CDR3 reads TGTGCCAGCAGTCCGTTAGCGGGAGGGACATTCACAGATACGCAGTATTTT. Amino acids: CASSPLAGGTFTDTQYF. Using reference TRBV28 and TRBJ2-3 for the parts outside the CDR3, the full variable domain is DVKVTQSSRYLVKRTGEKVFLECVQDMDHENMFWYRQDPGLGLRLIYFSYDVKMKEKGDIPEGYSVSREKKERFSLILESASTNQTSMYLCASSPLAGGTFTDTQYFGPGTRLTVL.

This clone is a singleton in its sample. The chain uses TRBV4-3 and TRBJ2-3, with D perhaps matching TRBD1 (5 bases). From germline, CDR1 is LGHNA and CDR2 YSLEER. Trimming stripped 0 bases from V and 3 bases from J, with 10 bases between. The CDR3 has 15 residues. DNA for the CDR3: TGCGCCAGCAGCCAAGAGGGGCAGGGTACAGATACGCAGTATTTT. This sequence encodes CASSQEGQGTDTQYF.

This chain connects TRBV15 to TRBJ1-1; D ambiguous. Germline CDR1 is LNHNV and CDR2 is YYDKDF (reference sequence). The CDR3 length is 15 residues. V lost 0 bases and J lost 0, with 8 bases in between. CDR3 protein: CATSRDRDVNTEAFF. CDR3 DNA sequence: TGTGCCACCAGCAGAGATCGAGATGTGAACACTGAAGCTTTCTTT.

V is TRBV9 and J is TRBJ2-7; D possibly corresponds to TRBD1 (7 bases). Germline values: CDR1 SGDLS, CDR2 YYNGEE. The CDR3 totals 15 residues. V gave up 4 bases and J gave up 7 bases, with 21 bases separating them. The chain's CDR3 is CASSFSGTPGGEQYF. As DNA, the CDR3 is TGTGCCAGCAGCTTTTCGGGGACCCCAGGGGGGGAGCAGTACTTC.

The chain combines TRBV5-8 with TRBJ1-4; D possibly corresponds to TRBD1 (5 bases). Germline V gene data show CDR1 as SGHTS and CDR2 as YDEGEE. V shed 3 bases and J shed 8 bases, with 11 bases lying between them. This CDR3 is 13 amino acids long. The CDR3 here is CASSSGVEEKLFF. The CDR3 nucleotides are TGTGCCAGCAGCTCGGGGGTAGAAGAAAAACTGTTTTTT.

The rearrangement uses TRBV6-5 and TRBJ2-2; D is uncertain. In germline, CDR1 is MNHEY, CDR2 SVGAGI. Trimming stripped 2 bases from V and 0 bases from J, with 7 bases between. The CDR3 consists of 15 residues. The CDR3 sequence: CASSYISSNTGELFF. The CDR3 DNA is TGTGCCAGCAGTTACATATCCTCGAACACCGGGGAGCTGTTTTTT.

The chain has TRBV28 and TRBJ2-2; no definite D call. Germline CDR1 reads MDHEN; CDR2 reads SYDVKM. There are 14 residues in the CDR3. The germline V and J ends were trimmed by 6 bases and 0 bases, with 8 bases remaining between them. CDR3 amino acids: CASRTEPNTGELFF. Here the CDR3 DNA reads TGTGCCAGCAGAACAGAACCGAACACCGGGGAGCTGTTTTTT.

The chain carries TRBV19 and TRBJ2-1, with TRBD2 matching 12 bases. Germline CDR1 and CDR2: LNHDA and SQIVND (reference sequence). The CDR3 runs 16 residues. V lost 8 bases, J lost 9 bases, and 14 bases stayed unmatched. The CDR3 loop is CASVEASGRARGEQFF. CDR3 sequence (DNA): TGTGCCAGTGTGGAGGCTAGCGGGAGGGCTAGGGGTGAGCAGTTCTTC.

This chain links TRBV6-2 or TRBV6-3 with TRBJ2-7, with TRBD1 matching over 10 bases. The V and J ends lost 5 bases and 6 bases, in that order; junction bases with no gene match: 10. The CDR3 consists of 15 residues. The V gene's germline CDR1 is MNHEY and CDR2 SVGEGT. CDR3 protein: CASSPGQGRSGEQYF. The DNA for the CDR3 is TGTGCCAGCAGTCCGGGACAGGGGCGCTCTGGCGAGCAGTACTTC.

V and J are TRBV11-2 and TRBJ2-3; 8 positions match TRBD1. The CDR3 runs 17 residues. Germline V gene sequence: CDR1 SGHAT, CDR2 FQNNGV. After removal of 1 base from V and 0 bases from J, the junction contained 6 bases not matched to a gene. For the CDR3, the DNA is TGTGCCAGCAGCTTAGTAGGCGCAGGGGGCAGCACAGATACGCAGTATTTT. Translation gives CASSLVGAGGSTDTQYF.

The CDR3 bases are TGTGCCAACTACGGCGCCAGCCCTAATGAAAAACTGTTTTTT. It is translated as CANYGASPNEKLFF. The chain joins TRBV5-8 to TRBJ1-4; D gene uncertain. Trimming removed 9 bases at V and 3 bases at J, with 15 bases between. The CDR3 spans 14 residues. Germline V CDR1 and CDR2: SGHTS, YDEGEE.

The chain couples TRBV7-3 to TRBJ2-4, with D tentatively TRBD1 (6 bases). Per germline, CDR1 SGHTA and CDR2 FQGTGA. V was cut by 2 bases and J by 6 bases, with 23 bases left in between. The CDR3 is made up of 18 amino acids. The CDR3 region has the DNA TGTGCCAGCAGCTTACAGCCCACAGGGTCCCTCTCGGGAAACATTCAGTACTTC. This sequence encodes CASSLQPTGSLSGNIQYF.

The chain combines TRBV7-2 with TRBJ2-7, with 12 bases identical to TRBD2. The CDR3 runs to 15 residues. Germline loops: CDR1 SGHTA, CDR2 FQGNSA. Unmatched junction bases numbered 7, after V lost 4 bases and J lost 6 bases. The DNA of the CDR3 is TGTGCCAGCAGCTCTAGCGGGGGGGCACGAAGCGAGCAGTACTTC. Translated: CASSSSGGARSEQYF.